Sequencing of this T cell receptor beta chain was carried out in a study of T cell clusters in autoimmune cytopenias. Study summary: TRB sequencing had a median about 52,000 reads and approximately 2,400 distinct clonotypes per sample.

Germline V lookup: CDR1 LNHDA, CDR2 SQIVND (reference sequence). CDR3 length: 20 residues. TRB was amplified by touch-down multiplex PCR, primer pools A and B combined. TCRdb processed the multiplex PCR reads again and assigns one entry to each CDR3 protein, with no DNA. The sample totals thousands of distinct CDR3 sequences. Study-wide findings and caveats: Comparing secondary cytopenia with chronic lymphocytic leukemia showed no cluster-lack signature, apparently masked by lymphoma repertoire. Physiological T cell clusters of healthy donors were apparently absent in primary autoimmune cytopenia patients.

Frequency places this clonotype as medium-sized (0.01 to 0.1%). Its antigen remains unknown. Some 34,000 genome equivalents of blood DNA were amplified for TRB. The J gene is TRBJ2-7, the V gene TRBV19; TCRdb's D gene call, TRBD2, goes unchecked for lack of DNA. Sequencing used peripheral blood. The clonotype originates from a human donor with an autoimmune cytopenia or autoimmune hepatitis (not recorded which). The CDR3 is CASSRRMLAGGSGGLLEQYF.